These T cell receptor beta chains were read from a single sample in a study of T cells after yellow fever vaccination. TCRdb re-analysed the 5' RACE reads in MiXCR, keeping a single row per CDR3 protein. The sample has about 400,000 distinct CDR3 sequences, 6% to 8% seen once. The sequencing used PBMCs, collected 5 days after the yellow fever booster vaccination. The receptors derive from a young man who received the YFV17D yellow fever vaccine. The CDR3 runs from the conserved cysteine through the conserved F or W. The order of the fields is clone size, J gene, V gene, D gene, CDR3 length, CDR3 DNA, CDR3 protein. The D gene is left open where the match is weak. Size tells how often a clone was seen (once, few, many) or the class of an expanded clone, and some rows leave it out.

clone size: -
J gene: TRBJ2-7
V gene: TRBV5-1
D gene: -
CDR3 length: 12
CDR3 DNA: TGCGCCAGCAGCTTTCACGCGTACGAGCAGTACTTC
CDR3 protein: CASSFHAYEQYF

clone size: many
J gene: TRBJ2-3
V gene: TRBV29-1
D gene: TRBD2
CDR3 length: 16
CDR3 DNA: TGCAGCGTTGTCCCAGCGGGAGGGTTAAGGACAGATACGCAGTATTTT
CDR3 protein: CSVVPAGGLRTDTQYF

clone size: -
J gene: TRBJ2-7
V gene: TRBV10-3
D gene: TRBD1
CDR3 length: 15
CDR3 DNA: TGTGCCATCAGCCAGGACAGGGGCAATTCCTACGAGCAGTACTTC
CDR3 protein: CAISQDRGNSYEQYF

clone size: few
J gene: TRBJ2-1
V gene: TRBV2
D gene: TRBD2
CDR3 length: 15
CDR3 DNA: TGTGCCAGCAGTGCGGACGCGGGAGCAGGCGATGAGCAGTTCTTC
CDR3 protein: CASSADAGAGDEQFF

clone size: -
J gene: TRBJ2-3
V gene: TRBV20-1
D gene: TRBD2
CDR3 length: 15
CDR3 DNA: TGCAGTGCTAGGTCGGGGTCTAGCGGTTCAGATACGCAGTATTTT
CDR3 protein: CSARSGSSGSDTQYF

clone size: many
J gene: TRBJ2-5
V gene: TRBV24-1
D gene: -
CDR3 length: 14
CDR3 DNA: TGTGCCACCAGTGACAGTGGACAGAAAGAGACCCAGTACTTC
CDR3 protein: CATSDSGQKETQYF

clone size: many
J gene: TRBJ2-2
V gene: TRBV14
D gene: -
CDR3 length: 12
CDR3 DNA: TGTGCCAGCAGACGTATAGGCGGGGAGCTGTTTTTT
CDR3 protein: CASRRIGGELFF

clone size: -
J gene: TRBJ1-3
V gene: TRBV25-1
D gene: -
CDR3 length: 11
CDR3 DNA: TGTGCCAGCAATTATGGGGGCACCATATATTTT
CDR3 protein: CASNYGGTIYF

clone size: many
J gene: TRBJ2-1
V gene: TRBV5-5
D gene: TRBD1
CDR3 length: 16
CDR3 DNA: TGTGCCAGCAGCTTGCGGGGACAGGGGGTATACAATGAGCAGTTCTTC
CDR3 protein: CASSLRGQGVYNEQFF

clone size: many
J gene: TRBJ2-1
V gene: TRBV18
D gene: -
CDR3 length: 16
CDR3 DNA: TGTGCCAGCTCACACGACACCAGGGCCGCCCCGTATGAGCAGTTCTTC
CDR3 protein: CASSHDTRAAPYEQFF

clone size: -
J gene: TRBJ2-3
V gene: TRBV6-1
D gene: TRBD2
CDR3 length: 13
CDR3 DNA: TGTGCCGGGACTAGCGGGAGATCCGATACGCAGTATTTT
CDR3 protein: CAGTSGRSDTQYF

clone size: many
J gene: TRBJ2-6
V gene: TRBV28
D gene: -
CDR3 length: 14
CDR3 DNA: TGTGCCAGCAGTTTCCTACAGGGTACAGACGTCCTGACTTTC
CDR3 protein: CASSFLQGTDVLTF

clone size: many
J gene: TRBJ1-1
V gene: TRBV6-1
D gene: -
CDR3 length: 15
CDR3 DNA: TGTGCCAGCAGTACCGGGCCCCGTGGGAACACTGAAGCTTTCTTT
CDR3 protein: CASSTGPRGNTEAFF

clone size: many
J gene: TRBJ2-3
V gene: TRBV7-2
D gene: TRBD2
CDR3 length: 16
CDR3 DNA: TGTGCCAGCAGCTCGGGACTAGCGGGGGGCACAGATACGCAGTATTTT
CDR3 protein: CASSSGLAGGTDTQYF

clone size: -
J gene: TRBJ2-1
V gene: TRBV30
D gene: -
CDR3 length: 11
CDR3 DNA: TGTGCCTGGGAACAGGCATGGGAGCAGTTCTTC
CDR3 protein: CAWEQAWEQFF

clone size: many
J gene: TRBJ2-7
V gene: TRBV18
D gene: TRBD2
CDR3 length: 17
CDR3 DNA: TGTGCCAGCTCACCTAGAGGGGCGGGAGGCGTCTCCTACGAGCAGTACTTC
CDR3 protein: CASSPRGAGGVSYEQYF

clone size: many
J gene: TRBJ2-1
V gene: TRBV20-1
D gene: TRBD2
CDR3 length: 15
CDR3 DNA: TGCAGTGCAGAGCGGGGACTAGCTATGGGGAATGAGCAGTTCTTC
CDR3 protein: CSAERGLAMGNEQFF

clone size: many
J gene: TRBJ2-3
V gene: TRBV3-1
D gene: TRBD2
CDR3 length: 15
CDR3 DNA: TGTGCCAGCAGCGGGCTAGCGGGAGTCACAGATACGCAGTATTTT
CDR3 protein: CASSGLAGVTDTQYF

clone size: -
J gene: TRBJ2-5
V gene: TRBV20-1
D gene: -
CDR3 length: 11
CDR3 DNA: TGCAGTGCCCTACTAGAAGAGACCCAGTACTTC
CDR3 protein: CSALLEETQYF

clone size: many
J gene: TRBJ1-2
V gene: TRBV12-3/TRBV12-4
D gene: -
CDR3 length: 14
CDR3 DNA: TGTGCCAGCAGCCCCCCCCGGGGGCCCTATGGCTACACCTTC
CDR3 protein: CASSPPRGPYGYTF

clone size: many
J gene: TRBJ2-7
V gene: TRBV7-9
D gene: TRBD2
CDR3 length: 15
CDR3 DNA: TGTGCCAGCAGCCATGCCCGGGACTATAAGGACGAGCAGTACTTC
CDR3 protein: CASSHARDYKDEQYF

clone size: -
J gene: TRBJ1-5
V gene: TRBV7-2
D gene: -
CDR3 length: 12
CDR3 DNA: TGTGCCAGCAGCTTCAGGGGACAGCCCCAGCATTTT
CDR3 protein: CASSFRGQPQHF

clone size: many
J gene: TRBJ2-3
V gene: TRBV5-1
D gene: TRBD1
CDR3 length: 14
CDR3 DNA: TGCGCCAGCAGCACCGGACAGGCCACAGATACGCAGTATTTT
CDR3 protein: CASSTGQATDTQYF

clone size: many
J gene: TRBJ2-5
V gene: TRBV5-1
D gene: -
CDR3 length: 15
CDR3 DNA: TGCGCCAGCAGCTTGGGCAGGGTTGGACAAGAGACCCAGTACTTC
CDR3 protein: CASSLGRVGQETQYF

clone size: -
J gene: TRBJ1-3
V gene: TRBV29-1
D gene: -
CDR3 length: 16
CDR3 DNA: TGCAGCGCTTGGAGTCCGGGGGGGACCTCTGGAAACACCATATATTTT
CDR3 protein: CSAWSPGGTSGNTIYF

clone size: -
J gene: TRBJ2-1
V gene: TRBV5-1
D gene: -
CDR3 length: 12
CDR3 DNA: TGCGCCAGCAGGGACAGTGACAATGAGCAGTTCTTC
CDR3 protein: CASRDSDNEQFF

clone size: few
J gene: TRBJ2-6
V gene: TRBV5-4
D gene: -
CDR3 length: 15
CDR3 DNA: TGTGCCAGCAACCAACAGGGTTCCGGGGCCAACGTCCTGACTTTC
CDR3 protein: CASNQQGSGANVLTF

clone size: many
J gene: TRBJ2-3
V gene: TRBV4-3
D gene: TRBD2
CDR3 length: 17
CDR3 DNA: TGCGCCAGCAGCCACAAGACTAGCGGGAGGGACACAGATACGCAGTATTTT
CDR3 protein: CASSHKTSGRDTDTQYF

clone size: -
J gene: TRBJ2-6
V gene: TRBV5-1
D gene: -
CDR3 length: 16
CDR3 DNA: TGCGCCAGCAGCTCGGAACAGGGATCTGGGGCCAACGTCCTGACTTTC
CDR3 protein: CASSSEQGSGANVLTF

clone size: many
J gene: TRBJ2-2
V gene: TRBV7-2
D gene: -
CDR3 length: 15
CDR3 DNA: TGTGCCAGCAGCTTGGACAGATCGAACACCGGGGAGCTGTTTTTT
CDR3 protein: CASSLDRSNTGELFF

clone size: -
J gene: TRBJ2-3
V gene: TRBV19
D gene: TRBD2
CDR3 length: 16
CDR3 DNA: TGTGCCAGTAGTCATTCGATAGCGGGAGTCACAGATACGCAGTATTTT
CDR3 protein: CASSHSIAGVTDTQYF

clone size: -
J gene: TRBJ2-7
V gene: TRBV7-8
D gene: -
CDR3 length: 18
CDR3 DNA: TGTGCCAGCAGCTTCCCTACCGTTCAAGACTGGAGCTCCTACGAGCAGTACTTC
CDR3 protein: CASSFPTVQDWSSYEQYF

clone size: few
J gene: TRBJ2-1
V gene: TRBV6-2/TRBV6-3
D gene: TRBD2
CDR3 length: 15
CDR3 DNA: TGTGCCAGCAGGGAAGGGACTAGCGGAAACAATGAGCAGTTCTTC
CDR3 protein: CASREGTSGNNEQFF

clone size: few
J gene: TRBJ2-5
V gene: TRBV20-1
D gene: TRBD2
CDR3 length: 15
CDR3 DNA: TGCAGTGCTACGGGAGGGCCCGGGTACCAAGAGACCCAGTACTTC
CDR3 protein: CSATGGPGYQETQYF

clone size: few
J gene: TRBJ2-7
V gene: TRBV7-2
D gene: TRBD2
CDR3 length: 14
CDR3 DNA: TGTGCCAGCAGCCCCGGGACTACACGGTACGAGCAGTACTTC
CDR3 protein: CASSPGTTRYEQYF

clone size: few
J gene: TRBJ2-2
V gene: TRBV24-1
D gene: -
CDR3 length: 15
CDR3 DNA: TGTGCCACCAGTGATGCCTCGACAGGTCACGGGGAGCTGTTTTTT
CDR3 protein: CATSDASTGHGELFF

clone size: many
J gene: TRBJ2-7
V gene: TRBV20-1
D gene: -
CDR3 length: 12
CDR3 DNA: TGCAGTGCCCCCGCTAGCTCCTACGAGCAGTACTTC
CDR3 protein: CSAPASSYEQYF